This entry is about one T cell receptor beta chain. Regions amplified from RNA transcripts were the TCR beta CDR3 regions. The study used the HTBI primer set for a first-round RT-PCR of the TCR CDR3. TCRdb re-analysed the multiplex PCR reads in MiXCR, keeping a single row per CDR3 protein. The repertoire has about 640,000 distinct CDR3 sequences, 20% of them found once; the top ten carry roughly 30%. This record belongs to a study of T cells in Graves' hyperthyroidism and ophthalmopathy. Lactation, pregnancy, other autoimmune disease or uncontrolled infection excluded patients. PBMCs were obtained from 9.5 to 10 ml fresh peripheral blood. V was cut by 3 bases and J by 3 bases, with 9 bases left in between. CDR3 length: 13 amino acids.

The sequence was obtained from a man aged 25-45 years with Graves' ophthalmopathy. The chain combines TRBV12-3 or TRBV12-4 with TRBJ2-7; D unclear. The sample consisted of blood. The CDR3 sequence: CASSFRIGYEQYF. The CDR3 region has the DNA TGTGCCAGCAGTTTCCGGATAGGCTACGAGCAGTACTTC.